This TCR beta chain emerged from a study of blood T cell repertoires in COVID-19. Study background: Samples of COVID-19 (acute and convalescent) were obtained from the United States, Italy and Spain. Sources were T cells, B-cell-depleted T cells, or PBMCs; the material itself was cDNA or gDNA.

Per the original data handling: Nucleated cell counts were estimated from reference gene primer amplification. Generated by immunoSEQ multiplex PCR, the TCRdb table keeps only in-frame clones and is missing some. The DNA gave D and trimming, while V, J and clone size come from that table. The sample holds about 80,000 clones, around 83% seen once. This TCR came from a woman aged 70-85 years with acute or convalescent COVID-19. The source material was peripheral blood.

The CDR3 reads CASSKRARQNEQFF. The CDR3 DNA reads TGTGCCAGCAGCAAGAGGGCTAGGCAGAATGAGCAGTTCTTC. The chain carries TRBV21-1 and TRBJ2-1; the table calls TRBD2, which could not be checked here. TRBV21-1 is a listed pseudogene. This CDR3 contains 14 residues.